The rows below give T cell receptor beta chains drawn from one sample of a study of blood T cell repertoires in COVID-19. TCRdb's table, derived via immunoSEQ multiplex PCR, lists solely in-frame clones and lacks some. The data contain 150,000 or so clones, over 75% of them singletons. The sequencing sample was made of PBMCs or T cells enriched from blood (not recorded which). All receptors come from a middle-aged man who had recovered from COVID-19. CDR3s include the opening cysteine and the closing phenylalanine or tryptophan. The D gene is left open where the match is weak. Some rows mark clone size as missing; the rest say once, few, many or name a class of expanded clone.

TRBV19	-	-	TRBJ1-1	CASSRTNAMNTEAFF	TGTGCCAGTAGTAGGACAAATGCTATGAACACTGAAGCTTTCTTT
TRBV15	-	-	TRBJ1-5	CATPAGGNRENQPQHF	TGTGCCACCCCAGCGGGGGGAAACAGAGAAAATCAGCCCCAGCATTTT
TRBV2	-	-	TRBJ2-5	CASTHLIETQYF	TGTGCCAGCACCCATCTAATTGAGACCCAGTACTTC
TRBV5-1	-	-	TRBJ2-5	CASSLAAMGGETQYF	TGCGCCAGCAGCCTGGCGGCGATGGGGGGAGAGACCCAGTACTTC
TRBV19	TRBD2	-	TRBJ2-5	CASSELAGGIQETQYF	TGTGCCAGTAGCGAGCTAGCGGGGGGCATTCAAGAGACCCAGTACTTC
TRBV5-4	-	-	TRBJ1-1	CASSLAQGPEAFF	TGTGCCAGCAGCTTGGCTCAGGGCCCTGAAGCTTTCTTT
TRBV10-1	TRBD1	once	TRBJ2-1	CASSGQQDRGVYNEQFF	TGCGCCAGCAGTGGCCAGCAAGACAGGGGGGTGTACAATGAGCAGTTCTTC
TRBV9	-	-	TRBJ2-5	CASSVGPGRETQYF	TGTGCCAGCAGCGTAGGTCCAGGGCGCGAGACCCAGTACTTC
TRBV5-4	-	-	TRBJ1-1	CASSPPRALRTQDTEAFF	TGTGCCAGCAGCCCCCCCAGGGCCCTCCGCACCCAGGACACTGAAGCTTTCTTT
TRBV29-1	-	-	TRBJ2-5	CSVIQFQETQYF	TGCAGCGTTATACAATTCCAAGAGACCCAGTACTTC